These 6 T cell receptor beta chains originate from one sample sequenced in a study of blood T cell repertoires in COVID-19. Produced via immunoSEQ multiplex PCR; TCRdb's table is partial and in-frame only. In the table there are about 480,000 clones, approximately 86% of which are singletons. Sequenced input: PBMCs or T cells enriched from blood (not recorded which). The receptors were gathered from a woman in her sixties who had recovered from COVID-19.

This sequence joins TRBV20-1 and TRBJ2-5; D may be TRBD2 (5 bases). The CDR3 is 12 residues long. Trimming left V 3 bases short and J 2 bases short, with 7 bases between. CDR1 and CDR2 from the germline V gene are DFQATT and SNEGSKA (reference sequence). The CDR3 loop reads CSASGGQETQYF. CDR3 coding DNA: TGCAGTGCTAGTGGAGGACAAGAGACCCAGTACTTC.

DNA of the CDR3: TGTGCCAGCAGCTTGGGTGGGGCCTCTGGGGCCAACGTCCTGACTTTC. This translates into CASSLGGASGANVLTF. The chain uses TRBV5-4 and TRBJ2-6, with D perhaps matching TRBD1 (5 bases). The V and J ends lost 0 bases and 0 bases respectively, with 7 bases between them. This CDR3 has 16 residues. Germline loops: CDR1 SGHNT, CDR2 YYREEE (reference sequence).

V usage is TRBV10-3 and J usage is TRBJ2-3; 10 bases match TRBD1. The CDR3 is 16 amino acids. V was pared by 2 bases and J by 5 bases, with 7 bases of the junction left unmatched. Germline-derived CDR1 and CDR2 are ENHRY and SYGVKD. The DNA of the CDR3 is TGTGCCATCAGTGAGCATACCGGGACAGGGGAAGATACGCAGTATTTT. Its protein product is CAISEHTGTGEDTQYF.

V is TRBV2 and J is TRBJ1-2; maybe TRBD1 (5 bases). This CDR3 region has 15 residues. V was cut by 5 bases and J by 4 bases, with 17 bases left in between. Germline CDR1 and CDR2: SNHLY and FYNNEI. CDR3 sequence (DNA): TGTGCCAGCAGTCAAATCGGGGGGTTAGGCTATGGCTACACCTTC. Protein sequence: CASSQIGGLGYGYTF.

The chain joins TRBV27 to TRBJ2-1; D possibly corresponds to TRBD2 (5 bases). CDR1 MNHEY and CDR2 SMNVEV come from the germline V gene (reference sequence). V was cut by 5 bases and J by 9 bases, with 17 bases left in between. The CDR3 is made up of 14 amino acids. The CDR3 is CASSHNRGNSEQFF. CDR3 DNA: TGTGCCAGCAGTCATAATCGAGGGAATTCTGAGCAGTTCTTC.

The chain couples TRBV24-1 to TRBJ1-2; 10 bases match TRBD1. This CDR3 is built from 15 residues. Germline CDR1 KGHDR, CDR2 SFDVKD. V shed 4 bases, J shed 4 bases, and the junction held 5 bases outside the gene matches. This chain's CDR3 is CATSEPGQGIYGYTF. The CDR3 bases are TGTGCCACCAGTGAGCCGGGACAGGGGATCTATGGCTACACCTTC.